A single sample is the source of the 8 T cell receptor beta chains below, sequenced in a study of blood T cell repertoires in COVID-19. Sequenced by immunoSEQ multiplex PCR; TCRdb stores in-frame clones only, minus some. The table has around 120,000 clones, 90% seen once. The sample was peripheral blood. These receptors came from a woman aged 55-70 years with COVID-19, enrolled during active disease.

V gene TRBV5-6 combines with J gene TRBJ1-1; 8 bases agree with TRBD1. J was trimmed by 3 bases and V by 2 bases; bases with no gene match: 12. Germline V CDR1 and CDR2: SGHDT, YYEEEE. This CDR3 contains 17 residues. The CDR3 DNA sequence: TGTGCCAGCAGCTTTCGGTTTACAGGGGGGAAATACACTGAAGCTTTCTTT. This encodes CASSFRFTGGKYTEAFF.

The V call is TRBV12-5, the J call TRBJ2-5; tentative D call: TRBD1 (6 bases). V was pared by 5 bases and J by 1 base, with 11 bases between. The V gene's germline CDR1 is LGHNT and CDR2 FRNRAP. There are 14 residues in the CDR3. The CDR3 region is CASGPGTLQETQYF. The CDR3 region has the DNA TGTGCTAGTGGTCCAGGGACACTCCAAGAGACCCAGTACTTC.

The chain uses TRBV4-1 and TRBJ2-5; D is possibly TRBD1 (6 bases). Trimming took off 1 base at V and 5 bases at J, with 11 bases between the two ends. This CDR3 spans 14 amino acids. From germline, CDR1 is MGHRA and CDR2 YSYEKL. CDR3 DNA sequence: TGCGCCAGCAGCCAAGTACAGGGTCTGGAGACCCAGTACTTC. This codes for CASSQVQGLETQYF.

The CDR3 protein is CAISELATGTDTQYF. For the CDR3, the DNA is TGTGCCATCAGTGAACTAGCCACAGGTACAGATACGCAGTATTTT. This chain connects TRBV10-3 to TRBJ2-3; maybe TRBD2 (6 bases). This CDR3 is built from 15 residues. Germline values: CDR1 ENHRY, CDR2 SYGVKD. V lost 3 bases to trimming and J lost 3 bases, with 13 bases between them.

The rearrangement joins TRBV18 to TRBJ2-3; TRBD1 matches at 7 bases. Germline loops: CDR1 KGHSH, CDR2 LQKENI. The ends lost 5 bases at V and 2 bases at J; junction bases unmatched: 7. This CDR3 region has 15 residues. CDR3 amino acids: CASSSLDRYTDTQYF. DNA for the CDR3: TGTGCCAGCTCATCGTTGGACAGGTACACAGATACGCAGTATTTT. Based on the CDR3 plus reference TRBV18 and TRBJ2-3, the full variable domain is NAGVMQNPRHLVRRRGQEARLRCSPMKGHSHVYWYRQLPEEGLKFMVYLQKENIIDESGMPKERFSAEFPKEGPSILRIQQVVRGDSAAYFCASSSLDRYTDTQYFGPGTRLTVL.

This clone was seen only once. The chain is built from TRBV4-1 and TRBJ2-5, with a weak D call TRBD2 (6 bases). V was trimmed by 2 bases and J by 1 base, leaving 11 bases between them. The length of the CDR3 is 15 residues. Germline V gives CDR1 MGHRA, CDR2 YSYEKL. The CDR3 sequence: CASSQSGLSQETQYF. CDR3 coding DNA: TGCGCCAGCAGCCAATCAGGACTATCCCAAGAGACCCAGTACTTC.

The chain combines TRBV27 with TRBJ1-4; a possible D gene is TRBD1 (6 bases). The CDR3 runs to 17 residues. CDR1 MNHEY and CDR2 SMNVEV come from the germline V gene (reference sequence). The V end was cut by 2 bases, the J end by 1 base, with 14 bases between. The CDR3 protein is CASSLAGALRTNEKLFF. CDR3 DNA sequence: TGTGCCAGCAGTTTAGCAGGGGCCCTTAGAACTAATGAAAAACTGTTTTTT.

The chain recombines TRBV6-5 with TRBJ2-2, with 8 bases that match TRBD1. The CDR3 extends over 13 amino acids. The germline V gene encodes CDR1 MNHEY and CDR2 SVGAGI. Trimming cost V 6 bases and J 6 bases; bases outside gene matches: 3. The CDR3 loop is CASRGQGPGELFF. In nucleotides, the CDR3 is TGTGCCAGCAGAGGACAGGGTCCCGGGGAGCTGTTTTTT.